The 4 T cell receptor beta chains reported below all come from one sample, sequenced in a study of cytomegalovirus exposure and HLA in healthy donors. Use of 60 Vbeta and 13 Jbeta primers characterized the PCR. Sequencing was performed with immunoSEQ multiplex PCR; in TCRdb, only in-frame clones are kept and a portion is missing. The sample yields just over 200,000 clones, under 70% seen once. Sequencing used PBMCs. The receptors originated from a man aged 35 to 55 in good health and CMV-seropositive.

The J gene is TRBJ1-1, the V gene TRBV6-6; the match to TRBD1 covers 11 bases. The CDR3 covers 14 residues. CDR1 and CDR2 from the germline V gene are MNHNY and SVGAGI (reference sequence). J lost 5 bases, V lost 5 bases, and 4 bases had no gene match. The CDR3 protein is CASSTGQGDTEAFF. The CDR3 bases are TGTGCCAGCAGTACGGGACAGGGGGATACTGAAGCTTTCTTT.

The chain is built from TRBV13 and TRBJ2-7; D is possibly TRBD2 (6 bases). Trimming took 4 bases from V and 7 from J, leaving 17 bases between them. Germline values: CDR1 PRHDT, CDR2 FYEKMQ (reference sequence). This CDR3 is built from 14 residues. The CDR3 region has the DNA TGTGCCAGCAGCTCCACGGGCAGACTAGGAGAGCAGTACTTC. This codes for CASSSTGRLGEQYF.

This clone was seen a few times. The genes are TRBV6-5 and TRBJ1-3; D not certain. Germline CDR1 MNHEY, CDR2 SVGAGI. CDR3 length: 12 amino acids. V shed 8 bases and J shed 0 bases, with 5 bases lying between them. CDR3 protein: CASVSSGNTIYF. CDR3 coding DNA: TGTGCCAGCGTGAGCTCTGGAAACACCATATATTTT.

This rearrangement joins TRBV4-3 to TRBJ1-1; a weak D match, TRBD1 (5 bases). V was trimmed by 0 bases and J by 10 bases, leaving 12 bases between them. Germline lookup yields CDR1 LGHNA and CDR2 YSLEER. The CDR3 extends over 13 amino acids. This CDR3 is CASSQDRSQGAFF. The CDR3 coding sequence is TGCGCCAGCAGCCAAGATAGGTCTCAGGGAGCTTTCTTT.